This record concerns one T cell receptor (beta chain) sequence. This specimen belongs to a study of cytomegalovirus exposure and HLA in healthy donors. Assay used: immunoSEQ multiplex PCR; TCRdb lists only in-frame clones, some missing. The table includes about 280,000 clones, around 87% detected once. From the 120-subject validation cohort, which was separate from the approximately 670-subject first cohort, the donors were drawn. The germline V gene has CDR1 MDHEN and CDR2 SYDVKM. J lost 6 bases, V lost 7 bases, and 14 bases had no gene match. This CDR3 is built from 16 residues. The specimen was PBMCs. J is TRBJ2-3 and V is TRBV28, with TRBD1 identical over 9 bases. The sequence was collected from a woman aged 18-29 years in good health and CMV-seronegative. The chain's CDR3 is CASTNLPGQGKDTQYF. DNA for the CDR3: TGTGCCAGCACCAACCTGCCGGGACAGGGTAAGGATACGCAGTATTTT. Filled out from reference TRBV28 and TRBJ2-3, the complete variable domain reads DVKVTQSSRYLVKRTGEKVFLECVQDMDHENMFWYRQDPGLGLRLIYFSYDVKMKEKGDIPEGYSVSREKKERFSLILESASTNQTSMYLCASTNLPGQGKDTQYFGPGTRLTVL.